This TCR beta chain emerged from a study of radiation and T cells in renal cell carcinoma. Study-level information: Nephrectomy followed 15 Gy stereotactic body radiation by 4 weeks.

Germline CDR1 reads SGHTA; CDR2 reads FQGNSA. V lost 5 bases, J lost 7 bases, and 24 bases stayed unmatched. There are 19 residues in the CDR3. Time point here: blood 2 weeks post-SBRT. Documented treatment: 15 Gy SBRT to primary tumor, nephrectomy 4 weeks later. After SBRT, blood was collected at 2 and 4 weeks, plus baseline. The patient's renal cell carcinoma had clear cell pathology. Clones were read by immunoSEQ multiplex PCR, and TCRdb kept only the in-frame ones, dropping some. The table includes around 60,000 clones, around 81% detected once. The chain links TRBV7-2 to TRBJ2-3; 7 bases map to TRBD2. Sequencing used blood, obtained from a patient whose treatment included radiotherapy and nephrectomy. The sequence came from a man aged 60-69 years with renal cell carcinoma. CDR3 sequence: CASSPFGGRGGSILNTQYF. CDR3 sequence (DNA): TGTGCCAGCAGCCCCTTCGGAGGGCGGGGAGGGTCGATTTTGAATACGCAGTATTTT.